These 14 T cell receptor beta chains originate from one sample sequenced in a study of cytomegalovirus exposure and HLA in healthy donors. Primers included in the PCR were 60 Vbeta and 13 Jbeta primers. Produced via immunoSEQ multiplex PCR; TCRdb's table is partial and in-frame only. In the table there are approximately 160,000 clones, 55% to 70% of which are singletons. Source material: PBMCs. The source is a woman in her forties in good health and CMV-seropositive.

This clone was counted a few times. For the CDR3, the DNA is TGTGCCAGCAGCTCCTACACCGGGGAGCTGTTTTTT. Its protein is CASSSYTGELFF. The V and J genes are TRBV7-3 and TRBJ2-2, with D hard to call. Germline CDR1 is SGHTA and CDR2 is FQGTGA. The CDR3 consists of 12 residues. V lost 4 bases, J lost 3 bases, and 3 bases lay in between.

The chain recombines TRBV18 with TRBJ1-1, with D maybe TRBD1 (5 bases). Germline V gene lookup returns CDR1 KGHSH and CDR2 LQKENI. With 3 bases removed from V and 1 base from J, the gap between germline ends came to 9 bases. CDR3 length equals 14 residues. The CDR3 bases are TGTGCCAGCTCACCGGGACTGGGGAACACTGAAGCTTTCTTT. Its protein is CASSPGLGNTEAFF.

The rearrangement uses TRBV6-6 and TRBJ1-1, with a tentative D call TRBD1 (5 bases). CDR1 is MNHNY, CDR2 SVGAGI, per germline (reference sequence). V was cut by 5 bases and J by 7 bases, with 11 bases left in between. The CDR3 spans 12 residues. In DNA, the CDR3 is TGTGCCAGCAGTCGACAGCAATATGAAGCTTTCTTT. Protein product: CASSRQQYEAFF.

J is TRBJ2-3 and V is TRBV10-3; TRBD1 aligns across 8 bases. V shed 2 bases, J shed 4 bases, and the junction held 2 bases outside the gene matches. Germline V gene sequence: CDR1 ENHRY, CDR2 SYGVKD. The CDR3 has 14 residues. This CDR3 reads CAISEGQGPDTQYF. The CDR3 DNA follows: TGTGCCATCAGTGAGGGACAGGGACCAGATACGCAGTATTTT.

J is TRBJ2-5 and V is TRBV10-3; weak D call: TRBD1 (5 bases). This CDR3 contains 15 residues. Trimming took off 2 bases at V and 5 bases at J, with 15 bases between the two ends. Per germline, CDR1 ENHRY and CDR2 SYGVKD. This chain's CDR3 is CAISEGAGSEETQYF. CDR3 bases: TGTGCCATCAGTGAGGGGGCAGGGTCGGAGGAGACCCAGTACTTC.

The count of this clone is one. The chain combines TRBV5-4 with TRBJ2-5, with TRBD2 identical over 9 bases. Germline lookup yields CDR1 SGHNT and CDR2 YYREEE (reference sequence). With 4 bases clipped from V and 1 base from J, the junction kept 8 bases outside the gene matches. This CDR3 has 16 residues. Written as DNA, the CDR3 is TGTGCCAGCAGCCACCCGACTAGCGGAGCCCAAGAGACCCAGTACTTC. Its protein product is CASSHPTSGAQETQYF.

The chain uses TRBV6-5 and TRBJ2-2; TRBD1 matches 8 bases. The CDR3 extends over 13 amino acids. The trim removed 11 bases at V and 4 bases at J, leaving 6 bases unmatched. Germline lookup yields CDR1 MNHEY and CDR2 SVGAGI. CDR3 in DNA: TGTGCCGCCTCAGGGGGCTTCACCGGGGAGCTGTTTTTT. Translating it yields CAASGGFTGELFF.

This rearrangement joins TRBV19 to TRBJ2-7; TRBD1 matches 7 bases. There are 14 residues in the CDR3. Trimming cost V 7 bases and J 3 bases; bases outside gene matches: 9. Germline lookup yields CDR1 LNHDA and CDR2 SQIVND (reference sequence). DNA of the CDR3: TGTGCCAGTACCCCAGGGGACAGTCTCTACGAGCAGTACTTC. As protein: CASTPGDSLYEQYF.

The chain joins TRBV6-1 to TRBJ1-2; D is undetermined. V gave up 5 bases and J gave up 8 bases, with 18 bases separating them. CDR1 MNHNS and CDR2 SASEGT come from the germline V gene. This CDR3 spans 14 amino acids. CDR3 residues: CASSLIDGSRGYTF. In DNA form, the CDR3 reads TGTGCCAGCAGTCTTATCGACGGATCGCGGGGCTACACCTTC.

The rearrangement uses TRBV28 and TRBJ2-7; weak D call: TRBD2 (6 bases). Germline CDR1 is MDHEN and CDR2 is SYDVKM. V was cut by 6 bases and J by 9 bases, with 12 bases left in between. The CDR3 covers 11 residues. The CDR3 nucleotides are TGTGCCAGCAGCCCGGGGGACGCGCAGTACTTC. Its translation is CASSPGDAQYF.

V and J are TRBV15 and TRBJ2-3; TRBD2 matches at 9 bases. CDR1 LNHNV and CDR2 YYDKDF come from the germline V gene (reference sequence). The CDR3 length is 16 residues. With V trimmed by 1 base and J by 2 bases, 4 bases remained unmatched. CDR3 region: CATSRGAGGFTDTQYF. In DNA form, the CDR3 reads TGTGCCACCAGCAGAGGAGCGGGGGGCTTCACAGATACGCAGTATTTT.

This chain links TRBV2 with TRBJ2-7; possibly TRBD1 for D (5 bases). This CDR3 comprises 15 residues. Trimming stripped 4 bases from V and 4 bases from J, with 17 bases between. Germline CDR1 reads SNHLY; CDR2 reads FYNNEI. The CDR3 DNA reads TGTGCCAGCAGTGTATCCAGGGATCTGTTATACGAGCAGTACTTC. It yields the protein CASSVSRDLLYEQYF. Filled out from reference TRBV2 and TRBJ2-7, the complete variable domain reads EPEVTQTPSHQVTQMGQEVILRCVPISNHLYFYWYRQILGQKVEFLVSFYNNEISEKSEIFDDQFSVERPDGSNFTLKIRSTKLEDSAMYFCASSVSRDLLYEQYFGPGTRLTVT.

The V gene is TRBV6-4, the J gene TRBJ2-1; 9 positions agree with TRBD2. CDR1 and CDR2 (germline): MRHNA, SNTAGT. There are 14 residues in the CDR3. V lost 3 bases, J lost 6 bases, and 3 bases stayed unmatched. The CDR3 sequence is CASSERGGPNEQFF. Written as DNA, the CDR3 is TGTGCCAGCAGTGAGCGGGGGGGCCCCAATGAGCAGTTCTTC.

The CDR3 DNA reads as TGTGCCAGCAGGGCTCAAGACAGGGACTATCAGCCCCAGCATTTT. It is translated as CASRAQDRDYQPQHF. V and J are TRBV6-1 and TRBJ1-5; the match to TRBD1 covers 7 bases. V lost 6 bases and J lost 5; bases outside the gene matches: 10. The CDR3 is made up of 15 amino acids. The germline V gene has CDR1 MNHNS and CDR2 SASEGT.